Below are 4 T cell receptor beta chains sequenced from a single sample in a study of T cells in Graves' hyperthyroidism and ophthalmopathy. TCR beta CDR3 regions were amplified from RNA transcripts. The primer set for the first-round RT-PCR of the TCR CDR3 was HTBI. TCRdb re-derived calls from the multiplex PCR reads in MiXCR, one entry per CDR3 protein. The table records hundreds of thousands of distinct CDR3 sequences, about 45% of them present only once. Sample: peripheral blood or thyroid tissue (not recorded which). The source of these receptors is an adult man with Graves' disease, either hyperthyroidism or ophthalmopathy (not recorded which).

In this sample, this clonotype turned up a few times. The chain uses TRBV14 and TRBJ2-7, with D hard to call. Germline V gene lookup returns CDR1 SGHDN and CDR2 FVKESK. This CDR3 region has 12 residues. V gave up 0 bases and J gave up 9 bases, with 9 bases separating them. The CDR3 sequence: CASSQESSRQYF. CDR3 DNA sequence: TGTGCCAGCAGCCAAGAATCTAGTCGGCAGTACTTC.

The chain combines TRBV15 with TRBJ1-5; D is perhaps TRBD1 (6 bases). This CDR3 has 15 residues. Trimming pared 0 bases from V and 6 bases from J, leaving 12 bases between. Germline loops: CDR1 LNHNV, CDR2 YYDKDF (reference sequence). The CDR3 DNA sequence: TGTGCCACCAGCAGAGATTGGGACATTGGTCAGCCCCAGCATTTT. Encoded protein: CATSRDWDIGQPQHF.

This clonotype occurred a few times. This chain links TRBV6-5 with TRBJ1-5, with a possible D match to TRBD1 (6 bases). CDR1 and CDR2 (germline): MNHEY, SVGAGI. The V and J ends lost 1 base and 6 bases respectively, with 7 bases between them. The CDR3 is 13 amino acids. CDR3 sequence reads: CASSYLGGQPQHF. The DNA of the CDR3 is TGTGCCAGCAGTTACTTAGGGGGTCAGCCCCAGCATTTT.

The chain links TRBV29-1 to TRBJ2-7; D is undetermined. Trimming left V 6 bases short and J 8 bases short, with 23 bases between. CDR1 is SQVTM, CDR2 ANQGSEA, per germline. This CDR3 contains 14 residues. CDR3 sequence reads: CSVGSGVLGEKQYF. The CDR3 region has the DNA TGCAGCGTAGGCTCGGGCGTGTTGGGTGAGAAGCAGTACTTC.